The clone carrying this T cell receptor (beta chain) was seen at least ten times. The CDR3 is 15 amino acids. Germline V CDR1 and CDR2: SGHVS, FQNEAQ. The ends lost 5 bases at V and 4 bases at J; junction bases unmatched: 7. Primed by a sample-barcoded 5' primer and a J-beta primer mix, a second PCR proceeded for about 6 to 12 cycles. Per-sample output comprised a minimum of 2.5 million paired-end reads containing CDR3. From the 5' RACE reads, TCRdb called clonotypes with MiXCR, one entry per CDR3 protein. The table has about 840,000 distinct CDR3 sequences, roughly 29% seen once. This sample was included in a study of blood T cells in healthy people across ages. These data also formed part of another study, on T cells of mothers and their children. That work contributes: Each mother yielded more than 8 million TCR beta CDR3 reads. Each child yielded about 3 million reads.

Material: blood. This clonotype was obtained from a woman between 40 and 55 years old in good health. The rearrangement joins TRBV7-8 to TRBJ2-1; the match to TRBD2 covers 8 bases. The CDR3 here is CASSPVSGGYNEQFF. The CDR3, as DNA: TGTGCCAGCAGCCCGGTCAGCGGGGGATACAATGAGCAGTTCTTC. Variable domain in full (rest from reference TRBV7-8 and TRBJ2-1): GAGVSQSPRYKVAKRGQDVALRCDPISGHVSLFWYQQALGQGPEFLTYFQNEAQLDKSGLPSDRFFAERPEGSVSTLKIQRTQQEDSAVYLCASSPVSGGYNEQFFGPGTRLTVL.